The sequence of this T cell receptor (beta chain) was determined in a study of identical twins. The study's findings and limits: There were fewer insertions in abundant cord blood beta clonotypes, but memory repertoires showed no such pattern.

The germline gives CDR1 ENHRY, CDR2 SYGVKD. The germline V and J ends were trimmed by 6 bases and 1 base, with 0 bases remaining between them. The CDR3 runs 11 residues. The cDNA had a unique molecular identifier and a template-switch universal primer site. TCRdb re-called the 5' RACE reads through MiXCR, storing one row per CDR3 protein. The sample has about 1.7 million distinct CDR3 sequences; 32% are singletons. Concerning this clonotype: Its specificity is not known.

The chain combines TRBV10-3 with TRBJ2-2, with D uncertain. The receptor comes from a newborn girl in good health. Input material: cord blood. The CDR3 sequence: CAIRNTGELFF. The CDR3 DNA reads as TGTGCCATCAGGAACACCGGGGAGCTGTTTTTT.